The 2 T cell receptor beta chains below all came from one sample that was sequenced in a study of T cell repertoires in cytomegalovirus infection. TCRdb recomputed calls from the reads with MiXCR, one row per CDR3 protein. The sample holds approximately 490,000 distinct CDR3 sequences, over 9% seen once. Sequencing input: PBMCs. These receptors were taken from a human donor in good health (CMV status not recorded). Some clones in this sample may be carry-over from other donors' samples.

A few counts support this clonotype. The J gene is TRBJ2-2, the V gene TRBV12-3 or TRBV12-4; 10 bases are a match to TRBD2. V lost 3 bases, J lost 5 bases, and 6 bases stayed unmatched. This CDR3 spans 16 amino acids. CDR3 loop: CASSLPSGSGTGELFF. CDR3 DNA sequence: TGTGCCAGCAGTTTGCCTAGCGGGAGTGGAACCGGGGAGCTGTTTTTT.

With respect to this clonotype: Possible read error: a much larger clone is one base away. The J gene is TRBJ1-1, the V gene TRBV7-9, with TRBD1 matching over 7 bases. The J segment lost 9 bases and the V segment lost 1 base, leaving 5 bases of the junction unmatched. The CDR3 totals 13 residues. Germline loops: CDR1 SEHNR, CDR2 FQNEAQ (reference sequence). The CDR3 region is CASSLDQQGQAFF. The CDR3 DNA sequence: TGTGCCAGCAGCTTAGATCAACAGGGGCAAGCTTTCTTT.